In its sample, the clone carrying this T cell receptor beta chain was seen a few times. What it binds is unknown. The data were taken from a study of T cells in Graves' hyperthyroidism and ophthalmopathy. Using RNA transcripts as the source, TCR beta CDR3 regions were amplified. When the TCR CDR3 underwent first-round RT-PCR, the HTBI primer set was used. TCRdb redid the calling of the multiplex PCR reads with MiXCR, one entry per CDR3 protein. This sample carries hundreds of thousands of distinct CDR3 sequences, about two fifths of them seen once, and the ten largest clones take 8.9%. The CDR3 loop spans 13 amino acids. Trimming cost V 1 base and J 3 bases, with 7 bases left between them. The V gene's germline CDR1 is SGHAT and CDR2 FQNNGV. Regarding the study as a whole: Most thyroid clonotypes with frequency above 0.001 were detected in blood.

Sequencing was performed on blood. The receptor was derived from a man between 18 and 29 years old with Graves' hyperthyroidism. The chain joins TRBV11-2 to TRBJ2-7, with D possibly being TRBD2 (5 bases). The DNA of the CDR3 is TGTGCCAGCAGCTTAGGTGACTACTACGAGCAGTACTTC. Translated, it gives CASSLGDYYEQYF.